A single sample is the source of the 9 T cell receptor beta chains below, sequenced in a study of T-cell memory formation after mild COVID-19. One entry per CDR3 protein, called by TCRdb with MiXCR from the 5' RACE reads. Of 400,000 to 550,000 distinct CDR3 sequences listed, 20% to 25% are singletons. The material sequenced was PBMCs or a T cell subset sorted from them (not recorded which). The receptors stem from an adult woman who had mild COVID-19 (a few samples of this study predate the infection). Cell type and time point are not known.

This clonotype was seen a few times. The J gene is TRBJ2-5, the V gene TRBV15; D possibly corresponds to TRBD2 (6 bases). Trimming took off 1 base at V and 3 bases at J, with 15 bases between the two ends. The germline V gene has CDR1 LNHNV and CDR2 YYDKDF (reference sequence). The CDR3 consists of 16 residues. The CDR3 here is CATSRVRETRKETQYF. Here the CDR3 DNA reads TGTGCCACCAGCAGAGTACGGGAGACGAGAAAAGAGACCCAGTACTTC.

There are a few counts of this clonotype. The rearrangement joins TRBV7-6 to TRBJ2-5, with TRBD2 as a possible D gene (5 bases). Germline lookup yields CDR1 SGHVS and CDR2 FNYEAQ. The length of the CDR3 is 15 residues. Deletions cut 5 bases from V and 5 bases from J, with 18 bases between. Written as DNA, the CDR3 is TGTGCCAGCAGCCAAACCGGAGGTCAGGCGGAGACCCAGTACTTC. This gives the protein CASSQTGGQAETQYF.

DNA of the CDR3: TGTGCCAGCAGCCAAGAAGAATTCGGGACTGGACATGGCTACACCTTC. This codes for CASSQEEFGTGHGYTF. The chain employs TRBV4-2 and TRBJ1-2; possibly TRBD1 for D (5 bases). Germline assignment: CDR1 LGHNA and CDR2 YNFKEQ. The CDR3 sequence is 16 residues long. Trimming took 0 bases from V and 6 from J, leaving 17 bases between them.

The chain employs TRBV7-8 and TRBJ2-3; 7 nucleotides agree with TRBD1. Looked up from germline, CDR1 is SGHVS and CDR2 is FQNEAQ. CDR3 length: 19 amino acids. V lost 0 bases and J lost 0; bases outside the gene matches: 12. CDR3 amino acids: CASSLARIPGGPSTDTQYF. Here the CDR3 DNA reads TGTGCCAGCAGCTTAGCCCGTATCCCAGGGGGACCGAGCACAGATACGCAGTATTTT.

The genes are TRBV5-5 and TRBJ1-1; 7 bases are a match to TRBD1. Trimming removed 0 bases from V and 6 bases from J; junction bases left unmatched: 8. CDR3 length: 15 amino acids. CDR1 is SGHKS, CDR2 YYEKEE, per germline (reference sequence). CDR3 sequence reads: CASSLVSGGPSEAFF. The DNA of the CDR3 is TGTGCCAGCAGCTTGGTGTCAGGGGGGCCCTCTGAAGCTTTCTTT.

This clonotype was found a few times. This rearrangement joins TRBV5-1 to TRBJ2-2, with a tentative D call TRBD1 (5 bases). CDR1 and CDR2 from the germline V gene are SGHRS and YFSETQ. Deletions cut 5 bases from V and 8 bases from J, with 13 bases between. The CDR3 has 13 residues. CDR3 in amino acids: CASRQGNGGELFF. DNA for the CDR3: TGCGCCAGCAGGCAGGGAAATGGTGGGGAGCTGTTTTTT.

The chain is built from TRBV12-3 or TRBV12-4 and TRBJ2-7; D is ambiguous. The CDR3 length is 13 residues. V shed 5 bases and J shed 6 bases, with 14 bases lying between them. The CDR3 is CASSGRTGGEQYF. As DNA, the CDR3 is TGTGCCAGCAGTGGCCGGACCGGCGGCGAGCAGTACTTC.

V gene TRBV7-9 combines with J gene TRBJ2-3; D gene unclear. Per germline, CDR1 SEHNR and CDR2 FQNEAQ (reference sequence). V gave up 3 bases and J gave up 0 bases, with 13 bases separating them. The CDR3 is made up of 16 amino acids. For the CDR3, the DNA is TGTGCCAGCAGCTTTCTGCAGGCCTCGAGCACAGATACGCAGTATTTT. Translated, it gives CASSFLQASSTDTQYF.

The rearrangement uses TRBV12-3 or TRBV12-4 and TRBJ1-2; D call uncertain. Trimming removed 5 bases at V and 4 bases at J, with 14 bases between. The CDR3 runs to 14 residues. The CDR3 region is CASSGGLKLYGYTF. The DNA of the CDR3 is TGTGCCAGCAGTGGTGGACTGAAGCTCTATGGCTACACCTTC.